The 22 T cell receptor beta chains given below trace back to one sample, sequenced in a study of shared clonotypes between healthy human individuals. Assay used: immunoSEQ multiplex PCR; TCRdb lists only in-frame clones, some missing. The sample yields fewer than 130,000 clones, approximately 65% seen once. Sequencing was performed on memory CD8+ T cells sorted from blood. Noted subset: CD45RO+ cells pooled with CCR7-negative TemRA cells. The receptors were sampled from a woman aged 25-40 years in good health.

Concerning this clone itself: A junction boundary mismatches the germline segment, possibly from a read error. The CDR3 coding sequence is TGCAGCCCCCCCCCGAGGTTTAGATTC. It specifies CSPPPRFRF. The rearrangement joins TRBV29-1 to TRBJ2-7; no clear D gene. CDR1 and CDR2 from the germline V gene are SQVTM and ANQGSEA. The CDR3 loop spans 9 amino acids.

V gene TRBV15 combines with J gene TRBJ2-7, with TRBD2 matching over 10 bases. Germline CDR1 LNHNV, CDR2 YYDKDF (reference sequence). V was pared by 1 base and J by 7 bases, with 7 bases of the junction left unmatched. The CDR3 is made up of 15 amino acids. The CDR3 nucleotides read TGTGCCACCAGCAGAGGGCCTAGCGGGAGAGGGGAGCAGTACTTC. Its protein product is CATSRGPSGRGEQYF.

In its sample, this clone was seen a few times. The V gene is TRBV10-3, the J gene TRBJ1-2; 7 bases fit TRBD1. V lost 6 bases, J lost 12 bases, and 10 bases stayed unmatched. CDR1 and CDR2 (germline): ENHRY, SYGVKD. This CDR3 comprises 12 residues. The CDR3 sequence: CAIRGTDRQHTF. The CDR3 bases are TGTGCCATCAGGGGGACAGACCGACAGCACACCTTC.

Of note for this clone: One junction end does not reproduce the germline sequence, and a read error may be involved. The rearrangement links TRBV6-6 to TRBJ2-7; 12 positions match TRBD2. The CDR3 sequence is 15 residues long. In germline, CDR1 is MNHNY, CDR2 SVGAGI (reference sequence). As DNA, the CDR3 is TGTGCCAGCAGTGCGACTAGCGGGAGCTCCAACGAGCAGTACTTC. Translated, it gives CASSATSGSSNEQYF.

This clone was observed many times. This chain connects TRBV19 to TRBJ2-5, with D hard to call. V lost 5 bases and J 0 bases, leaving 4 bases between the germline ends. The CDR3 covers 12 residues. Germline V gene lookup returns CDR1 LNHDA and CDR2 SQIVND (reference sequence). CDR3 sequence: CASSSYQETQYF. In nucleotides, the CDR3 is TGTGCCAGTAGTTCGTACCAAGAGACCCAGTACTTC.

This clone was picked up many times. The CDR3 DNA is TGTGCCAGCTCTTCGGGGACGGGAAGCACAGATACGCAGTATTTT. As protein: CASSSGTGSTDTQYF. The genes are TRBV6-4 and TRBJ2-3; D assignment may be TRBD1 or TRBD2 (5 bases each). The CDR3 loop spans 15 amino acids. CDR1 and CDR2 from the germline V gene are MRHNA and SNTAGT. V shed 8 bases and J shed 0 bases, with 15 bases lying between them.

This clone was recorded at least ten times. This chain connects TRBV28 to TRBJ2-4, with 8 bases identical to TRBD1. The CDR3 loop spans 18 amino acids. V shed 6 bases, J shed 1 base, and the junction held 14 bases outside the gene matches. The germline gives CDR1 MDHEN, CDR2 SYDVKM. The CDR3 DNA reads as TGTGCCAGCAGCCCAACCGTTGTGGACAGGGCGGCCAAAAACATTCAGTACTTC. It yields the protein CASSPTVVDRAAKNIQYF.

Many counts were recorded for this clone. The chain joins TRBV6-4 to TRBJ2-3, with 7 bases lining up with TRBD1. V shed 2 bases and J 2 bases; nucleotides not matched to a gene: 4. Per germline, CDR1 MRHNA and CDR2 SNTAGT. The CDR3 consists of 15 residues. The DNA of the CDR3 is TGTGCCAGCAGTGACGGACAGGCGGACACAGATACGCAGTATTTT. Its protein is CASSDGQADTDTQYF.

This CDR3 is CASSPPGLAGPDTDTQYF. As DNA, the CDR3 is TGTGCCAGCTCACCACCGGGGCTAGCGGGACCCGACACAGATACGCAGTATTTT. The chain recombines TRBV18 with TRBJ2-3; TRBD2 matches at 9 bases. V gave up 0 bases and J gave up 2 bases; unmatched junction bases: 9. The CDR3 loop spans 18 amino acids. CDR1 and CDR2 from the germline V gene are KGHSH and LQKENI.

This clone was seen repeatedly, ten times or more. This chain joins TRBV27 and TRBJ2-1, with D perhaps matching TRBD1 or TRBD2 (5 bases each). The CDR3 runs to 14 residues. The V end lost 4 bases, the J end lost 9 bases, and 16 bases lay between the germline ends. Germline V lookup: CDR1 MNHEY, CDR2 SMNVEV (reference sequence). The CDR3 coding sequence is TGTGCCAGCAGTTCCGGGCGGGTAAGGGGTGAGCAGTTCTTC. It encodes CASSSGRVRGEQFF.

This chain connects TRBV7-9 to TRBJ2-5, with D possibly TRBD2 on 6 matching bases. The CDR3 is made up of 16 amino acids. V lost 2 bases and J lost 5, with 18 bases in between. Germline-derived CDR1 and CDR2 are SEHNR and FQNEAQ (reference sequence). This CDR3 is CASSLTRELRRETQYF. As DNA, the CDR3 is TGTGCCAGCAGCTTAACGCGGGAACTGAGGCGGGAGACCCAGTACTTC. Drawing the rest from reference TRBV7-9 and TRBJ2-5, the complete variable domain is DTGVSQNPRHKITKRGQNVTFRCDPISEHNRLYWYRQTLGQGPEFLTYFQNEAQLEKSRLLSDRFSAERPKGSFSTLEIQRTEQGDSAMYLCASSLTRELRRETQYFGPGTRLLVL.

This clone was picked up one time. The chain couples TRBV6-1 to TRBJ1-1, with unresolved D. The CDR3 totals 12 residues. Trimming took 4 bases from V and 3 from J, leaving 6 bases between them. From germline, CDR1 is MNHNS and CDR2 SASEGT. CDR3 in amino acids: CASSVTHTEAFF. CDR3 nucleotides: TGTGCCAGCAGTGTCACGCACACTGAAGCTTTCTTT.

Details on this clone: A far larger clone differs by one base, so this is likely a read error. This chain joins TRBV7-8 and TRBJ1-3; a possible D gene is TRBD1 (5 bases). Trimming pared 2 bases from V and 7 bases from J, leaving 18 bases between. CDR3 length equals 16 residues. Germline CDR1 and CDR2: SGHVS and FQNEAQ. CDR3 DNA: TGTGCCAGCAGCTTAACGCCCAGGGACGGGGGGAACACCATATATTTT. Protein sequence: CASSLTPRDGGNTIYF. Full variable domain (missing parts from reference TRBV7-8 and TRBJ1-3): GAGVSQSPRYKVAKRGQDVALRCDPISGHVSLFWYQQALGQGPEFLTYFQNEAQLDKSGLPSDRFFAERPEGSVSTLKIQRTQQEDSAVYLCASSLTPRDGGNTIYFGEGSWLTVV.

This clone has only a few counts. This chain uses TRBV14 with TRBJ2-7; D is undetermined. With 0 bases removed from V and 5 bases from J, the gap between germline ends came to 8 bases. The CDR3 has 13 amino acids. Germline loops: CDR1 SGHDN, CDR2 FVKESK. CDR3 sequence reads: CASSQELGDEQYF. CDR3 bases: TGTGCCAGCAGCCAAGAGCTAGGAGACGAGCAGTACTTC.

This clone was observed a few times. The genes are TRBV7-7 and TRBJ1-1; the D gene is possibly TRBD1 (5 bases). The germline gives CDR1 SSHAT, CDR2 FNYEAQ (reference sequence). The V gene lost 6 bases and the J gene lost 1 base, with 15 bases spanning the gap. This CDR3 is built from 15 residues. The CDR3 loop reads CASSEAIGGNTEAFF. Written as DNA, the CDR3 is TGTGCCAGCAGTGAAGCGATTGGGGGGAACACTGAAGCTTTCTTT.

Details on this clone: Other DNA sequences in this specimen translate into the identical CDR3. The DNA for the CDR3 is TGTGCCAGCAGCCCAATAACTGAAGCCAAAAACATTCAGTACTTC. Protein sequence: CASSPITEAKNIQYF. The chain joins TRBV27 to TRBJ2-4; no clear D. V was shortened by 6 bases and J by 0 bases, with 12 bases between the two germline ends. This CDR3 is 15 amino acids long. The V gene's germline CDR1 is MNHEY and CDR2 SMNVEV (reference sequence).

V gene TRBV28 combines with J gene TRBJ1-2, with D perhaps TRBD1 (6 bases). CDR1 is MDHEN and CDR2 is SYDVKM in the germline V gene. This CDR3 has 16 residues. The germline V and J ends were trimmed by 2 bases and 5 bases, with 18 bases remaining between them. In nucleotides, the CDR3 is TGTGCCAGCAGTTTAGAATCGACAGGCGGATTTTATGGCTACACCTTC. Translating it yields CASSLESTGGFYGYTF.

The CDR3 reads CASSPRLTPNTEAFF. CDR3 in DNA: TGTGCCAGCAGCCCTCGACTTACACCGAACACTGAAGCTTTCTTT. This rearrangement joins TRBV28 to TRBJ1-1, with D uncertain. The length of the CDR3 is 15 residues. Germline V gene data show CDR1 as MDHEN and CDR2 as SYDVKM. V shed 6 bases and J shed 1 base, with 15 bases lying between them.

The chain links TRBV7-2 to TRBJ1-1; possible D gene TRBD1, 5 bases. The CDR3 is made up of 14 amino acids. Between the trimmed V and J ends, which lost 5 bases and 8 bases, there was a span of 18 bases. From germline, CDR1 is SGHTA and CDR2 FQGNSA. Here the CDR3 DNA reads TGTGCCAGCAGCACCCCAACTAGACAGTTCGAAGCTTTCTTT. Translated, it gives CASSTPTRQFEAFF.

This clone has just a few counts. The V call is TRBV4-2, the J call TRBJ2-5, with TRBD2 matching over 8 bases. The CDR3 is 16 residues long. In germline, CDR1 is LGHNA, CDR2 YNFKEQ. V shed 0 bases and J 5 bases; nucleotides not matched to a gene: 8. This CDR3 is CASSQDTAAGVETQYF. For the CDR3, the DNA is TGTGCCAGCAGCCAAGATACCGCAGCGGGAGTCGAGACCCAGTACTTC.

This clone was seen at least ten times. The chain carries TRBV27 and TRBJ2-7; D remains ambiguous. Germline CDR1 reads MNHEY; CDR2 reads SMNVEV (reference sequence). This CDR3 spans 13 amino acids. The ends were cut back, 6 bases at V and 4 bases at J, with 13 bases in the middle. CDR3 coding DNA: TGTGCCAGCAGCAAACGGAGCTATTACGAGCAGTACTTC. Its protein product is CASSKRSYYEQYF.

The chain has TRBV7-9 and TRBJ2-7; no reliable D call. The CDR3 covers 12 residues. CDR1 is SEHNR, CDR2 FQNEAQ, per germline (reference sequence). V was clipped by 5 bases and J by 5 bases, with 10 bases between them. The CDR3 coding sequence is TGTGCCAGCAGCCCACCAGGTGACGAGCAGTACTTC. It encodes CASSPPGDEQYF.